This T cell receptor beta chain stems from a study of blood T cell repertoires in COVID-19. Data came from immunoSEQ multiplex PCR; TCRdb stores just in-frame clones and leaves some out. The repertoire holds 140,000 to 150,000 clones, with 78% as singletons. Germline loops: CDR1 GTSNPN, CDR2 SVGIG (reference sequence). This CDR3 comprises 15 residues. V lost 1 base, J lost 4 bases, and 4 bases stayed unmatched. The rearrangement joins TRBV30 to TRBJ2-3, with 11 bases matching TRBD2. The sequenced material came from peripheral blood. This sequence originates from a woman aged 55-70 years with acute or convalescent COVID-19. The CDR3 protein is CAWSAASGRPDTQYF. The DNA for the CDR3 is TGTGCCTGGAGTGCGGCTAGCGGGAGGCCAGATACGCAGTATTTT. The variable domain in full, with the rest retrieved from reference TRBV30 and TRBJ2-3, is SQTIHQWPATLVQPVGSPLSLECTVEGTSNPNLYWYRQAAGRGLQLLFYSVGIGQISSEVPQNLSASRPQDRQFILSSKKLLLSDSGFYLCAWSAASGRPDTQYFGPGTRLTVL.